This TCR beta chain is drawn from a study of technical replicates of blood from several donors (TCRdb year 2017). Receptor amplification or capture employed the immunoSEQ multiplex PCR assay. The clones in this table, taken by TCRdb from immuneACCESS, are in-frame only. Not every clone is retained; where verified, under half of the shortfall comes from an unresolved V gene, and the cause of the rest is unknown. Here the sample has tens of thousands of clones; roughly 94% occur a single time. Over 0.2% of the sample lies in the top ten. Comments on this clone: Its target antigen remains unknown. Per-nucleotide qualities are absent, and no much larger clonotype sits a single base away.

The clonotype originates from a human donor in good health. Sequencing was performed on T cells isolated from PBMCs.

The DNA sequence follows: TGTGCCAGCAGTTTCCGGGACAGGGGGGTCTACGAGCAGTACTTC. This yields the protein CASSFRDRGVYEQYF. The sequence is built from TRBV27 and TRBJ2-7; 11 bases in the middle match TRBD1. From the germline V gene (reference sequence), CDR1 is MNHEY and CDR2 is SMNVEV. V is cut back by 3 bases and J by 3 bases, with 4 bases in the junction unmatched. The CDR3 measures 15 amino acids from cysteine to phenylalanine. The retained sequence is limited to the CDR3, 45 bases, with the frame set at the first base.